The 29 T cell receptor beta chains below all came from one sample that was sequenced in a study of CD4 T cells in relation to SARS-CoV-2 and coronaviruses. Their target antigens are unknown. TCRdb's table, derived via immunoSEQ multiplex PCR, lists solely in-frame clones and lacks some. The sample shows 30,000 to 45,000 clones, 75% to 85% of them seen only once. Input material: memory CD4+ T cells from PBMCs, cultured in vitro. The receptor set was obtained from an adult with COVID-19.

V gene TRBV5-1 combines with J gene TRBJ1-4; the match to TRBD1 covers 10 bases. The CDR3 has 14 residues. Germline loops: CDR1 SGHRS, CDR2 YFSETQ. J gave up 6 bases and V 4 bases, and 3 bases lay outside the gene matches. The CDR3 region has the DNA TGCGCCAGCAGCGCCGGGACAGGGGATGAAAAACTGTTTTTT. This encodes CASSAGTGDEKLFF.

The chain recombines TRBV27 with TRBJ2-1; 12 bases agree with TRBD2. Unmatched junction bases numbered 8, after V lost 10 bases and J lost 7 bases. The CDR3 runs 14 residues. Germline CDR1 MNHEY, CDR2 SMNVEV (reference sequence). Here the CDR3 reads CATRQTSGRNEQFF. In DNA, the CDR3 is TGTGCCACCAGGCAGACTAGCGGGAGAAATGAGCAGTTCTTC.

Here the CDR3 reads CASSQDPSGGYNEQFF. The CDR3 coding sequence is TGCGCCAGCAGCCAAGATCCTAGCGGAGGCTACAATGAGCAGTTCTTC. This sequence joins TRBV4-1 and TRBJ2-1; 7 bases are a match to TRBD2. This CDR3 is built from 16 residues. V shed 0 bases, J shed 3 bases, and the junction held 5 bases outside the gene matches. Germline assignment: CDR1 MGHRA and CDR2 YSYEKL.

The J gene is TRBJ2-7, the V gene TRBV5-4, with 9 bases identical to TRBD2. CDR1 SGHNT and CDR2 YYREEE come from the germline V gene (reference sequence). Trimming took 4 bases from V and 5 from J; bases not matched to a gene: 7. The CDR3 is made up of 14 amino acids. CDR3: CASSPAGGSHEQYF. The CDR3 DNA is TGTGCCAGCAGCCCCGCGGGGGGGAGCCACGAGCAGTACTTC. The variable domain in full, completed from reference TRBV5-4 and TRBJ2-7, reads ETGVTQSPTHLIKTRGQQVTLRCSSQSGHNTVSWYQQALGQGPQFIFQYYREEENGRGNFPPRFSGLQFPNYSSELNVNALELDDSALYLCASSPAGGSHEQYFGPGTRLTVT.

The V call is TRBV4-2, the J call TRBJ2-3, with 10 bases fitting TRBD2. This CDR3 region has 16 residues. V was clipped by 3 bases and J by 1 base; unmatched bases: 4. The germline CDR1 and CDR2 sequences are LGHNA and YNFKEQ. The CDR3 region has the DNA TGTGCCAGCAGCCAGGCTAGCGGGAGACGCACAGATACGCAGTATTTT. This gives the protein CASSQASGRRTDTQYF.

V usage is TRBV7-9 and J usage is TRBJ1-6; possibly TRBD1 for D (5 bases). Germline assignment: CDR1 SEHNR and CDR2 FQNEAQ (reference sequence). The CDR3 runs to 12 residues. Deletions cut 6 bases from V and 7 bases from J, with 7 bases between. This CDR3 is CASSRQNSPLHF. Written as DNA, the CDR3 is TGTGCCAGCAGTCGACAGAATTCACCCCTCCACTTT. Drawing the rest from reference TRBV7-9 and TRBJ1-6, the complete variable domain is DTGVSQNPRHKITKRGQNVTFRCDPISEHNRLYWYRQTLGQGPEFLTYFQNEAQLEKSRLLSDRFSAERPKGSFSTLEIQRTEQGDSAMYLCASSRQNSPLHFGNGTRLTVT.

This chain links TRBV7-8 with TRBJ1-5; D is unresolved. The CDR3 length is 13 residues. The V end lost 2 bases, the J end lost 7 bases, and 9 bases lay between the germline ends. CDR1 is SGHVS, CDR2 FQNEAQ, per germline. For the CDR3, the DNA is TGTGCCAGCAGCTTAACCCCCAGGCAGCCCCAGCATTTT. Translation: CASSLTPRQPQHF.

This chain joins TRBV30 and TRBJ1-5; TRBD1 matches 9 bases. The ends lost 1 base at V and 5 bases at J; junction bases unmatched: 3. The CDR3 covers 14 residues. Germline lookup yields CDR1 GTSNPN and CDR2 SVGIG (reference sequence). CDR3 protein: CAWSGGQGYQPQHF. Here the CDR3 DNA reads TGTGCCTGGAGTGGGGGACAGGGTTATCAGCCCCAGCATTTT. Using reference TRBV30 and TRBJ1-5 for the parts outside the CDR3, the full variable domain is SQTIHQWPATLVQPVGSPLSLECTVEGTSNPNLYWYRQAAGRGLQLLFYSVGIGQISSEVPQNLSASRPQDRQFILSSKKLLLSDSGFYLCAWSGGQGYQPQHFGDGTRLSIL.

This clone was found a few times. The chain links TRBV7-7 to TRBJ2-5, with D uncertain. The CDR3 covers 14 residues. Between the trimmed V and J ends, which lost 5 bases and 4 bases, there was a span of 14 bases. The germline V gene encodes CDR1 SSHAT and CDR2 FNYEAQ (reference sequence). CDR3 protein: CASSPRTTPETQYF. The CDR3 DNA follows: TGTGCCAGCAGCCCACGGACCACCCCAGAGACCCAGTACTTC.

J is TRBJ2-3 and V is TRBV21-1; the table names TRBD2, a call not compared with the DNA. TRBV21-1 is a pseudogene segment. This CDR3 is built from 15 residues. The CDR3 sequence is CASSKPCAETDTQYF. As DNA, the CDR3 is TGTGCCAGCAGCAAACCATGCGCCGAAACAGATACGCAGTATTTT.

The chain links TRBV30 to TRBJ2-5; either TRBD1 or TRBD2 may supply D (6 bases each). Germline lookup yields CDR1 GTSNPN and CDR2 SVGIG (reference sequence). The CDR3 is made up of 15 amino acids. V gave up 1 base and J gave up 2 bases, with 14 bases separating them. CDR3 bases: TGTGCCTGGAGTGCGGGGGCGACTGTTCAAGAGACCCAGTACTTC. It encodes CAWSAGATVQETQYF.

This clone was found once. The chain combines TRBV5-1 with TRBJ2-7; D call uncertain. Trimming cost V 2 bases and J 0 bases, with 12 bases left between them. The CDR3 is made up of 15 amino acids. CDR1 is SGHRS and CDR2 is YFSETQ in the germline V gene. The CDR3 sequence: CASSFDPGSSYEQYF. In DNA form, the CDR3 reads TGCGCCAGCAGCTTCGATCCGGGTAGCTCCTACGAGCAGTACTTC.

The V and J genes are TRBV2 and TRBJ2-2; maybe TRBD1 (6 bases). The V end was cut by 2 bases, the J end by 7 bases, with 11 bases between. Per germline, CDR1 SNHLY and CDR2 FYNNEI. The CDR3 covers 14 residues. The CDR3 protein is CASSEREGDGELFF. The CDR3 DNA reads TGTGCCAGCAGTGAACGAGAGGGGGACGGGGAGCTGTTTTTT.

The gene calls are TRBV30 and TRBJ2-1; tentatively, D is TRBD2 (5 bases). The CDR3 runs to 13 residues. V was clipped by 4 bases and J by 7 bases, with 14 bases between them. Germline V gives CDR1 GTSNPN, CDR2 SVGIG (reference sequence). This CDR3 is CAWNKEVKNEQFF. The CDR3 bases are TGTGCCTGGAATAAGGAGGTTAAAAATGAGCAGTTCTTC. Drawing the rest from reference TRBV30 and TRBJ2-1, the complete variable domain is SQTIHQWPATLVQPVGSPLSLECTVEGTSNPNLYWYRQAAGRGLQLLFYSVGIGQISSEVPQNLSASRPQDRQFILSSKKLLLSDSGFYLCAWNKEVKNEQFFGPGTRLTVL.

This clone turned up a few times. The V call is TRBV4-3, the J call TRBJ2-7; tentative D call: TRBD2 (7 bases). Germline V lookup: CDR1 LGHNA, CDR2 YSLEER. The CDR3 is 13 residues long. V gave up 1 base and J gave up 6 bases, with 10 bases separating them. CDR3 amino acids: CASSQGGGGEQYF. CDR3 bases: TGCGCCAGCAGCCAAGGGGGGGGCGGCGAGCAGTACTTC.

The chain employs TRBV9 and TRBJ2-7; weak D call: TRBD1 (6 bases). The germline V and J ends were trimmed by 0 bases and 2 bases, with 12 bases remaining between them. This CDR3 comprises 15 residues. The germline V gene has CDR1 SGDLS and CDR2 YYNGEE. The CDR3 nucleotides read TGTGCCAGCAGCGTAGCTGCCGGGACAACCTACGAGCAGTACTTC. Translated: CASSVAAGTTYEQYF.

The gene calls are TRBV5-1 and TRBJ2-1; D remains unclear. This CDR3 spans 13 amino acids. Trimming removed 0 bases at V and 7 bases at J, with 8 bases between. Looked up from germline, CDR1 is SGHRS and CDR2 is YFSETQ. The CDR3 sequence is CASSLGPENEQFF. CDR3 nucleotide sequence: TGCGCCAGCAGCTTGGGGCCCGAAAATGAGCAGTTCTTC.

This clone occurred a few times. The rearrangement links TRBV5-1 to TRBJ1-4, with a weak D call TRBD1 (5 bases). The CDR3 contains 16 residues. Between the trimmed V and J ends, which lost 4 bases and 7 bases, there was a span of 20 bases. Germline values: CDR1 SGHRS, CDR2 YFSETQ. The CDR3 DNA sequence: TGCGCCAGCAGCCCTGGGCCTCTGGGGGGTTCTGAAAAACTGTTTTTT. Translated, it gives CASSPGPLGGSEKLFF. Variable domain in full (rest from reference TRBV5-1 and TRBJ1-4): KAGVTQTPRYLIKTRGQQVTLSCSPISGHRSVSWYQQTPGQGLQFLFEYFSETQRNKGNFPGRFSGRQFSNSRSEMNVSTLELGDSALYLCASSPGPLGGSEKLFFGSGTQLSVL.

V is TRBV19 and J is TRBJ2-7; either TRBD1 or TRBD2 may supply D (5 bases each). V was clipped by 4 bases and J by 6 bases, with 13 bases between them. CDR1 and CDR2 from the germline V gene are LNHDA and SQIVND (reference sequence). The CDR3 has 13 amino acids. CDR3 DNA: TGTGCCAGTAGTAGGGACGAACCCCTCGAGCAGTACTTC. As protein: CASSRDEPLEQYF.

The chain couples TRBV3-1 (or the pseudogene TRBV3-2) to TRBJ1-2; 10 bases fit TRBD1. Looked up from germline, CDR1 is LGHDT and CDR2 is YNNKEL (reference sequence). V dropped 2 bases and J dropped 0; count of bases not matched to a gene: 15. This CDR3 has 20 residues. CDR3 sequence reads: CASSQHRTRDRGTPNYGYTF. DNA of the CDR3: TGTGCCAGCAGCCAACACCGCACCCGGGACAGGGGTACCCCTAACTATGGCTACACCTTC.

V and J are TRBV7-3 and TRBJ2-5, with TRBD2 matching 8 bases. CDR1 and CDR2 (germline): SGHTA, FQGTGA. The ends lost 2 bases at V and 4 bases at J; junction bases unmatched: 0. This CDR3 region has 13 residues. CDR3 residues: CASSLLAGETQYF. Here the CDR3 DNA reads TGTGCCAGCAGCTTACTAGCGGGAGAGACCCAGTACTTC.

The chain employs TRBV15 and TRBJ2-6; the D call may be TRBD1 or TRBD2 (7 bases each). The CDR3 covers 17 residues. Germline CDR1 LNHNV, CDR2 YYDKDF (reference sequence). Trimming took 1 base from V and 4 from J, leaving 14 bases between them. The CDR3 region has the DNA TGTGCCACCAGCAGAGGGGAGGGGGCGGGAGGGGCCAACGTCCTGACTTTC. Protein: CATSRGEGAGGANVLTF. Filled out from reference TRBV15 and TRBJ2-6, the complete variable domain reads DAMVIQNPRYQVTQFGKPVTLSCSQTLNHNVMYWYQQKSSQAPKLLFHYYDKDFNNEADTPDNFQSRRPNTSFCFLDIRSPGLGDTAMYLCATSRGEGAGGANVLTFGAGSRLTVL.

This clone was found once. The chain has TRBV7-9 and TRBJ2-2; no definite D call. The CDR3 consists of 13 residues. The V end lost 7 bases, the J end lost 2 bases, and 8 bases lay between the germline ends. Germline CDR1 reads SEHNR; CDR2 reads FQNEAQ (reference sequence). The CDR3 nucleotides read TGTGCCAGCAAGAAGGAAAACACCGGGGAGCTGTTTTTT. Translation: CASKKENTGELFF.

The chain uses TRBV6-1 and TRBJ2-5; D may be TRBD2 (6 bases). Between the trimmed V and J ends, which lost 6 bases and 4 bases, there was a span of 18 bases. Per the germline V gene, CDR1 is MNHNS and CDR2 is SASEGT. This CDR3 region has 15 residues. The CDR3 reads CASRTRERGAETQYF. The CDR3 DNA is TGTGCCAGCAGAACCCGGGAGCGCGGCGCAGAGACCCAGTACTTC.

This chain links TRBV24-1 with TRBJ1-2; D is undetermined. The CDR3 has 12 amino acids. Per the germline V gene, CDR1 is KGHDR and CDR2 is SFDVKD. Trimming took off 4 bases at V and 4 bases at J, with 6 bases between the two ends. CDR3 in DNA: TGTGCCACCAGTGAACGGGGCTATGGCTACACCTTC. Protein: CATSERGYGYTF.

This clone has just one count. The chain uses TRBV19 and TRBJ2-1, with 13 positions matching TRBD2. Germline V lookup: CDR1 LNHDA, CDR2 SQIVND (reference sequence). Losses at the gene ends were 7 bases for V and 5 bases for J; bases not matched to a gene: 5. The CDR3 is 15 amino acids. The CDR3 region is CASNGGLAGDNEQFF. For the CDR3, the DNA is TGTGCCAGTAATGGAGGACTAGCGGGAGACAATGAGCAGTTCTTC.

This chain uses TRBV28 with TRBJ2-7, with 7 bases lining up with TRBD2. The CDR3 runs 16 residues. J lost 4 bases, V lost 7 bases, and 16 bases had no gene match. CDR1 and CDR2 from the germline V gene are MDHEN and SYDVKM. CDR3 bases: TGTGCCAGCAAAACGGTGGGTAGCGGGCGAACTTACGAGCAGTACTTC. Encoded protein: CASKTVGSGRTYEQYF.

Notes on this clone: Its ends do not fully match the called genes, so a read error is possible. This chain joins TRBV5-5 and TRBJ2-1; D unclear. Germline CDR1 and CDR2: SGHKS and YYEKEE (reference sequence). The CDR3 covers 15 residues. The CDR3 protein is CASSLDSTSFNEQFF. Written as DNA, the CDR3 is TGTGCCAGCAGCTTGGACTCGACCTCCTTCAATGAGCAGTTCTTC.

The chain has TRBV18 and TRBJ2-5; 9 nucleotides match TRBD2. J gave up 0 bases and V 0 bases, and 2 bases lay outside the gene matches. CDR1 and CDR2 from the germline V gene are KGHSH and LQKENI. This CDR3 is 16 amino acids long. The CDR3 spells CASSPPSGGNQETQYF. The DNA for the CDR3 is TGTGCCAGCTCACCACCTAGCGGGGGTAACCAAGAGACCCAGTACTTC.